The clone carrying this T cell receptor beta chain has at least ten counts. Its matching antigen is unknown. The iRepertoire nested amplicon-rescue multiplex PCR amplified TCR alpha and beta CDR3s from RNA. Tissue mRNA or PBMC total RNA, roughly 100-400 ng, went into one-step reverse transcription and amplification. Via MiXCR, TCRdb re-called the multiplex PCR reads, giving one row per CDR3 protein. The data contain 150,000 to 200,000 distinct CDR3 sequences, roughly two fifths of them singletons. The data belong to a study of glioma-infiltrating T cells. This CDR3 is 16 amino acids long. Trimming at V came to 1 base and at J to 5 bases, leaving 8 bases not matched to a gene. CDR1 and CDR2 (germline): SEHNR, FQNEAQ (reference sequence). Notes on the study in general: Tissue and blood shared very few CDR3 sequences. Above-expected tissue-blood divergence occurred in all gliomas, most in low-grade ones.

The rearrangement joins TRBV7-9 to TRBJ1-1, with 9 bases identical to TRBD1. Sequences were obtained from glioma tissue, nonneoplastic brain tissue, or PBMCs (not recorded which). The receptor's source is a human donor with low-grade glioma or glioblastoma, undergoing nonglioma brain surgery, or in good health (not recorded which). This CDR3 reads CASSLGGGQGQTEAFF. The CDR3 DNA reads TGTGCCAGCAGCTTAGGGGGGGGACAGGGACAAACTGAAGCTTTCTTT.